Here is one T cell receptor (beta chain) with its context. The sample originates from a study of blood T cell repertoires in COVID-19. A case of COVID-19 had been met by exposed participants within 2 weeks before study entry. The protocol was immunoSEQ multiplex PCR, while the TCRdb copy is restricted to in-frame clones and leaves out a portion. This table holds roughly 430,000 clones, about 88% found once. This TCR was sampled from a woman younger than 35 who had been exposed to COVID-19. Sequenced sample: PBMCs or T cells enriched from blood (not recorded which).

CDR3: CASTFSGGLYEQFF. The CDR3 nucleotides read TGTGCCAGTACTTTTTCGGGAGGGCTCTATGAGCAGTTCTTC. The genes are TRBV28 and TRBJ2-1, with TRBD2 identical over 8 bases. Per the germline V gene, CDR1 is MDHEN and CDR2 is SYDVKM. The CDR3 covers 14 residues. Trimming cost V 9 bases and J 8 bases; bases outside gene matches: 12.